The rows below give T cell receptor beta chains drawn from one sample of a study of cytomegalovirus exposure and HLA in healthy donors. The protocol was immunoSEQ multiplex PCR, while the TCRdb copy is restricted to in-frame clones and leaves out a portion. The table shows 130,000 to 150,000 clones, with 65% to 75% occurring only once. The sequenced sample consisted of PBMCs. The origin of the receptors is a man in his 60s in good health and CMV-seronegative. Each CDR3 is given with its conserved first and last residue. A D gene is named only where the DNA matches it firmly. Only part of the rows carry a size: once, few, many, or a class if the clone is expanded.

d_call: -
j_call: TRBJ1-1
v_call: TRBV10-1
clone_size: few
cdr3_aa: CASNSNRAGEAFF
cdr3_nt: TGCGCCAGCAACAGCAACAGGGCTGGTGAAGCTTTCTTT

d_call: -
j_call: TRBJ1-5
v_call: TRBV6-1
clone_size: -
cdr3_aa: CASSERDSFSNQPQHF
cdr3_nt: TGTGCCAGCAGTGAAAGGGACTCCTTTAGCAATCAGCCCCAGCATTTT

d_call: TRBD2
j_call: TRBJ2-2
v_call: TRBV11-2
clone_size: few
cdr3_aa: CASSFLAGGKGTGELFF
cdr3_nt: TGTGCCAGCAGCTTTTTAGCGGGAGGGAAGGGTACCGGGGAGCTGTTTTTT

d_call: TRBD1
j_call: TRBJ2-3
v_call: TRBV5-4
clone_size: -
cdr3_aa: CASRPGQGTDTQYF
cdr3_nt: TGTGCCAGCAGACCGGGACAGGGCACAGATACGCAGTATTTT

d_call: -
j_call: TRBJ2-6
v_call: TRBV30
clone_size: -
cdr3_aa: CAWIGGANVLTF
cdr3_nt: TGTGCCTGGATCGGTGGGGCCAACGTCCTGACTTTC

d_call: TRBD2
j_call: TRBJ2-5
v_call: TRBV5-1
clone_size: -
cdr3_aa: CASSSGLAGAQETQYF
cdr3_nt: TGCGCCAGCAGCTCTGGACTAGCGGGAGCTCAAGAGACCCAGTACTTC

d_call: TRBD1
j_call: TRBJ1-1
v_call: TRBV7-2
clone_size: -
cdr3_aa: CASSLPLTGGFF
cdr3_nt: TGTGCCAGCAGCTTACCTCTTACAGGGGGTTTCTTT

d_call: TRBD2
j_call: TRBJ2-4
v_call: TRBV5-6
clone_size: few
cdr3_aa: CASSAELAGSKNIQYF
cdr3_nt: TGTGCCAGCAGCGCGGAACTAGCGGGGTCCAAAAACATTCAGTACTTC

d_call: TRBD2
j_call: TRBJ2-1
v_call: TRBV6-1
clone_size: -
cdr3_aa: CASSDRTSSSSYNEQFF
cdr3_nt: TGTGCCAGCAGTGATAGGACTAGCAGTAGCTCCTACAATGAGCAGTTCTTC

d_call: TRBD1
j_call: TRBJ2-5
v_call: TRBV15
clone_size: once
cdr3_aa: CATSRGGPGQANQETQYF
cdr3_nt: TGTGCCACCAGCAGAGGGGGACCGGGACAGGCGAACCAGGAGACCCAGTACTTC

d_call: -
j_call: TRBJ1-4
v_call: TRBV20-1
clone_size: -
cdr3_aa: CSASRNEKLFF
cdr3_nt: TGCAGTGCTAGCAGAAATGAAAAACTGTTTTTT

d_call: TRBD2
j_call: TRBJ2-3
v_call: TRBV4-1
clone_size: few
cdr3_aa: CASSQDGLAGADTQYF
cdr3_nt: TGCGCCAGCAGCCAAGATGGGCTAGCGGGAGCGGATACGCAGTATTTT

d_call: TRBD1
j_call: TRBJ2-7
v_call: TRBV7-7
clone_size: -
cdr3_aa: CASSPGTGRTYEQYF
cdr3_nt: TGTGCCAGCAGCCCCGGGACAGGGAGGACCTACGAGCAGTACTTC

d_call: TRBD1
j_call: TRBJ1-1
v_call: TRBV4-2
clone_size: -
cdr3_aa: CASSQGQGVQTEAFF
cdr3_nt: TGTGCCAGCAGCCAAGGACAGGGGGTGCAGACTGAAGCTTTCTTT

d_call: -
j_call: TRBJ2-3
v_call: TRBV15
clone_size: -
cdr3_aa: CATSRVTGAGTDTQYF
cdr3_nt: TGTGCCACCAGCAGAGTCACGGGAGCAGGCACAGATACGCAGTATTTT

d_call: TRBD2
j_call: TRBJ2-1
v_call: TRBV28
clone_size: -
cdr3_aa: CVTGTSGINEQFF
cdr3_nt: TGCGTTACCGGGACTAGCGGAATTAATGAGCAGTTCTTC

d_call: -
j_call: TRBJ2-7
v_call: TRBV15
clone_size: -
cdr3_aa: CATSSTNRLPYEQYF
cdr3_nt: TGTGCCACCAGCAGTACCAACAGACTACCCTACGAGCAGTACTTC

d_call: TRBD1
j_call: TRBJ2-6
v_call: TRBV11-3
clone_size: -
cdr3_aa: CASSPGQGPSGANVLTF
cdr3_nt: TGTGCCAGCAGCCCGGGACAGGGACCCTCTGGGGCCAACGTCCTGACTTTC

d_call: -
j_call: TRBJ2-7
v_call: TRBV6-5
clone_size: -
cdr3_aa: CATSGSRSSYEQYF
cdr3_nt: TGTGCCACCAGCGGTAGCCGAAGCTCCTACGAGCAGTACTTC

d_call: TRBD2
j_call: TRBJ2-1
v_call: TRBV5-8
clone_size: -
cdr3_aa: CASSPEVLAGGSYNEQFF
cdr3_nt: TGTGCCAGCAGCCCCGAGGTTCTTGCGGGAGGTTCCTACAATGAGCAGTTCTTC

d_call: TRBD2
j_call: TRBJ2-7
v_call: TRBV6-5
clone_size: few
cdr3_aa: CASSPPGGHEQYF
cdr3_nt: TGTGCCAGCAGCCCCCCGGGGGGACACGAGCAGTACTTC

d_call: -
j_call: TRBJ1-4
v_call: TRBV4-2
clone_size: -
cdr3_aa: CASSQVLPPDEKLFF
cdr3_nt: TGTGCCAGCAGCCAAGTCCTGCCACCGGATGAAAAACTGTTTTTT

d_call: -
j_call: TRBJ1-2
v_call: TRBV2
clone_size: -
cdr3_aa: CASSEVGAGGYTF
cdr3_nt: TGTGCCAGCAGTGAAGTGGGGGCAGGCGGCTACACCTTC

d_call: -
j_call: TRBJ2-2
v_call: TRBV5-1
clone_size: once
cdr3_aa: CASSPAKGLNTGELFF
cdr3_nt: TGCGCCAGCAGCCCCGCGAAGGGGTTGAACACCGGGGAGCTGTTTTTT

d_call: TRBD1
j_call: TRBJ1-1
v_call: TRBV4-1
clone_size: -
cdr3_aa: CASRGDRGQGTEAFF
cdr3_nt: TGCGCCAGCAGGGGGGACAGGGGGCAAGGGACTGAAGCTTTCTTT

d_call: -
j_call: TRBJ1-1
v_call: TRBV6-1
clone_size: -
cdr3_aa: CASSERGAGTEAFF
cdr3_nt: TGTGCCAGCAGTGAACGGGGGGCCGGCACTGAAGCTTTCTTT

d_call: TRBD1
j_call: TRBJ2-3
v_call: TRBV11-1
clone_size: once
cdr3_aa: CASSLLGQGTDTQYF
cdr3_nt: TGTGCCAGCAGCTTACTGGGACAGGGGACAGATACGCAGTATTTT